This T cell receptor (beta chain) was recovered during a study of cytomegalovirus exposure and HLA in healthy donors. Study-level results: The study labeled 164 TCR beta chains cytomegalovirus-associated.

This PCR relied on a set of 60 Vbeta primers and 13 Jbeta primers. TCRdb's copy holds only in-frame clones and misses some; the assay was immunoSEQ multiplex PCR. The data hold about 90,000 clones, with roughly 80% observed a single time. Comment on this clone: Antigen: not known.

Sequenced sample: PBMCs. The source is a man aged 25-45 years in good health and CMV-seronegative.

CDR3 DNA sequence: TGTGCCAGCAGCGCGGAAGGGACACGGGTGAGCAATTCACCCCTCCACTTT. Translation: CASSAEGTRVSNSPLHF. This chain joins TRBV9 and TRBJ1-6, with D possibly TRBD1 on 6 matching bases. The germline V gene encodes CDR1 SGDLS and CDR2 YYNGEE. Trimming left V 3 bases short and J 7 bases short, with 20 bases between. This CDR3 is built from 17 residues.